This entry describes one TCR beta chain. This specimen comes from a study of monozygotic twins with cystic fibrosis. Sequencing was performed with immunoSEQ multiplex PCR; in TCRdb, only in-frame clones are kept and a portion is missing. This sample yields some 32,000 clones, of which roughly nine tenths are seen a single time; roughly 0.85% belongs to the top ten. This CDR3 comprises 13 residues. Germline values: CDR1 SGHAT, CDR2 FQNNGV. The V end was cut by 4 bases, the J end by 10 bases, with 14 bases between. The receptor's source is a girl aged 2 to 9 with cystic fibrosis. What was sequenced was blood. The rearrangement uses TRBV11-2 and TRBJ2-1, with a tentative D call TRBD2 (5 bases). CDR3 loop: CASSSPGMAEQFF. In DNA form, the CDR3 reads TGTGCCAGCAGCTCCCCGGGAATGGCCGAGCAGTTCTTC. Filled out from reference TRBV11-2 and TRBJ2-1, the complete variable domain reads EAGVAQSPRYKIIEKRQSVAFWCNPISGHATLYWYQQILGQGPKLLIQFQNNGVVDDSQLPKDRFSAERLKGVDSTLKIQPAKLEDSAVYLCASSSPGMAEQFFGPGTRLTVL.